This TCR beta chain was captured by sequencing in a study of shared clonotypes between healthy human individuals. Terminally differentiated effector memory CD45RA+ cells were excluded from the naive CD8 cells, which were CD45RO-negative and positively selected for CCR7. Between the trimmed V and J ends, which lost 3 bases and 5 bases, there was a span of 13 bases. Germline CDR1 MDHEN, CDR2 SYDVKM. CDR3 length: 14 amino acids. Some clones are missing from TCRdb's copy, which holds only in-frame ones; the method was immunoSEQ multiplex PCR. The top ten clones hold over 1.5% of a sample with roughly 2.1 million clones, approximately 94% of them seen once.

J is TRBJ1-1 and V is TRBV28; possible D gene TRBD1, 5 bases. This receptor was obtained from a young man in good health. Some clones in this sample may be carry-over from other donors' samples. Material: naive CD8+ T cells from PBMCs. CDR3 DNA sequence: TGTGCCAGCAGTTTTACGGGGGGTTCGACTGAAGCTTTCTTT. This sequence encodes CASSFTGGSTEAFF. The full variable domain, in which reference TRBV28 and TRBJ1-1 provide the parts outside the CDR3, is DVKVTQSSRYLVKRTGEKVFLECVQDMDHENMFWYRQDPGLGLRLIYFSYDVKMKEKGDIPEGYSVSREKKERFSLILESASTNQTSMYLCASSFTGGSTEAFFGQGTRLTVV.